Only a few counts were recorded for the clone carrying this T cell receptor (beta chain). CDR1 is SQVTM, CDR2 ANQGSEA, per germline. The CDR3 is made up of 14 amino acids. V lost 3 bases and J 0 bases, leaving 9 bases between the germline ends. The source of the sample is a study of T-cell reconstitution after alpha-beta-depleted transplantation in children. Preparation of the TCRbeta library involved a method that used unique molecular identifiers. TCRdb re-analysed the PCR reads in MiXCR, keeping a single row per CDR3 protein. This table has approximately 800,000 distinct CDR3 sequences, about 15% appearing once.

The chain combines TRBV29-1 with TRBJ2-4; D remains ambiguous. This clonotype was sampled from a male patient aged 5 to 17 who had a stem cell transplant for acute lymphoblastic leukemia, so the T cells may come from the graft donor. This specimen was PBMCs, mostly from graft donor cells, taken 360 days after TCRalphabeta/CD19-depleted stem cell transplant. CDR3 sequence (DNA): TGCAGCGTTGAGGCGCTCCTAGCCAAAAACATTCAGTACTTC. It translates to CSVEALLAKNIQYF.